The present T cell receptor beta chain was sequenced within a study of blood T cell repertoires in COVID-19. Per the study methods: The authors estimated nucleated cell counts from reference gene primer amplification. Using immunoSEQ multiplex PCR, the repertoire was profiled, and TCRdb retains in-frame clones only, with some absent. The V and J calls and the clone size are those of that table, but D and trimming were determined from the DNA. The sample shows some 140,000 clones, about 76% of them seen only once. V lost 4 bases and J 0 bases, leaving 15 bases between the germline ends. The CDR3 totals 16 residues. From germline, CDR1 is SNHLY and CDR2 FYNNEI.

Sequences were obtained from peripheral blood. The V and J genes are TRBV2 and TRBJ1-1; D is undetermined. The TCR was taken from a man older than 75 with acute or convalescent COVID-19. The CDR3 sequence is CASSGGLEGVNTEAFF. CDR3 DNA: TGTGCCAGCAGTGGCGGTTTGGAGGGCGTGAACACTGAAGCTTTCTTT. Together with reference TRBV2 and TRBJ1-1, the CDR3 gives the full variable domain: EPEVTQTPSHQVTQMGQEVILRCVPISNHLYFYWYRQILGQKVEFLVSFYNNEISEKSEIFDDQFSVERPDGSNFTLKIRSTKLEDSAMYFCASSGGLEGVNTEAFFGQGTRLTVV.